The rows below give T cell receptor beta chains drawn from one sample of a study of vaccination effects on CD4 cells after COVID-19. Libraries were prepared by immunoSEQ multiplex PCR; TCRdb keeps only in-frame clonotypes and omits some of them. The table lists around 24,000 clones, about three quarters of them singletons. Their target antigens are unknown. Sequencing was performed on CD4+ T cells from PBMCs cultured with HCoV-NL63 spike peptides, taken after COVID-19 vaccination. The receptors come from a human donor who received a COVID-19 vaccine. Each CDR3 is given with its conserved first and last residue. The order of the fields is D gene, J gene, clone size, V gene, CDR3 protein, CDR3 DNA. D genes are given only for firm matches. The size of a clone is reported for some rows only, either as once, few or many, or as a class for expanded clones.

d_call: .
j_call: TRBJ1-1
clone_size: .
v_call: TRBV5-6
cdr3_aa: CASSLLGAGTEAFF
cdr3_nt: TGTGCCAGCAGCTTGCTGGGGGCCGGCACTGAAGCTTTCTTT

d_call: .
j_call: TRBJ2-2
clone_size: few
v_call: TRBV11-2
cdr3_aa: CASSLVGTGELFF
cdr3_nt: TGTGCCAGCAGCTTAGTCGGCACCGGGGAGCTGTTTTTT

d_call: .
j_call: TRBJ2-1
clone_size: once
v_call: TRBV5-1
cdr3_aa: CASSLSGGSYNEQFF
cdr3_nt: TGCGCCAGCAGCCTAAGCGGCGGCTCCTACAATGAGCAGTTCTTC

d_call: .
j_call: TRBJ1-6
clone_size: .
v_call: TRBV4-3
cdr3_aa: CASSLGAGNSPLHF
cdr3_nt: TGCGCCAGCAGCCTGGGGGCTGGTAATTCACCCCTCCACTTT

d_call: .
j_call: TRBJ1-1
clone_size: .
v_call: TRBV6-5
cdr3_aa: CASSYSGGRTEAFF
cdr3_nt: TGTGCCAGCAGTTACTCGGGGGGAAGGACTGAAGCTTTCTTT

d_call: TRBD1
j_call: TRBJ2-1
clone_size: .
v_call: TRBV7-9
cdr3_aa: CASSSGQGGEQFF
cdr3_nt: TGTGCCAGCAGCTCGGGACAGGGAGGTGAGCAGTTCTTC

d_call: TRBD1
j_call: TRBJ2-1
clone_size: .
v_call: TRBV5-1
cdr3_aa: CASSLEAGQGYNEQFF
cdr3_nt: TGCGCCAGCAGCTTGGAGGCGGGACAGGGCTACAATGAGCAGTTCTTC

d_call: .
j_call: TRBJ2-7
clone_size: .
v_call: TRBV28
cdr3_aa: CASEENGAVTYEQYF
cdr3_nt: TGTGCCAGCGAAGAAAACGGGGCAGTTACTTACGAGCAGTACTTC

d_call: .
j_call: TRBJ2-2
clone_size: .
v_call: TRBV5-1
cdr3_aa: CASSLVQGGTGELFF
cdr3_nt: TGCGCCAGCAGCTTGGTGCAGGGGGGTACCGGGGAGCTGTTTTTT

d_call: .
j_call: TRBJ1-1
clone_size: .
v_call: TRBV7-8
cdr3_aa: CASSLEVLQNLNTEAFF
cdr3_nt: TGTGCCAGCAGCTTAGAGGTCTTGCAGAATCTGAACACTGAAGCTTTCTTT

d_call: .
j_call: TRBJ2-5
clone_size: .
v_call: TRBV6-2/TRBV6-3
cdr3_aa: CASSSWETQYF
cdr3_nt: TGTGCCAGCAGTTCTTGGGAGACCCAGTACTTC

d_call: TRBD2
j_call: TRBJ2-1
clone_size: once
v_call: TRBV5-1
cdr3_aa: CASSLEKRGNEQFF
cdr3_nt: TGCGCCAGCAGCTTGGAAAAGCGGGGAAATGAGCAGTTCTTC

d_call: .
j_call: TRBJ2-2
clone_size: once
v_call: TRBV30
cdr3_aa: CAWGGRKWANTGELFF
cdr3_nt: TGTGCCTGGGGGGGACGGAAGTGGGCGAACACCGGGGAGCTGTTTTTT

d_call: TRBD1
j_call: TRBJ2-7
clone_size: .
v_call: TRBV7-2
cdr3_aa: CASSFWTGGLSYEQYF
cdr3_nt: TGTGCCAGCAGCTTCTGGACAGGGGGCCTCTCCTACGAGCAGTACTTC

d_call: .
j_call: TRBJ1-2
clone_size: .
v_call: TRBV14
cdr3_aa: CASKPLGDRSANYGYTF
cdr3_nt: TGTGCCAGCAAGCCCCTCGGAGACAGATCAGCTAACTATGGCTACACCTTC

d_call: TRBD1
j_call: TRBJ1-2
clone_size: .
v_call: TRBV10-3
cdr3_aa: CAVRRGADRDGYTF
cdr3_nt: TGTGCCGTCCGAAGAGGGGCGGACAGGGATGGCTACACCTTC

d_call: .
j_call: TRBJ1-1
clone_size: few
v_call: TRBV20-1
cdr3_aa: CSASPRVNTEAFF
cdr3_nt: TGCAGTGCTAGTCCCAGGGTGAACACTGAAGCTTTCTTT

d_call: TRBD2
j_call: TRBJ2-7
clone_size: .
v_call: TRBV29-1
cdr3_aa: CSVERLVGGRDEQYF
cdr3_nt: TGCAGCGTTGAAAGGCTAGTGGGAGGGCGGGACGAGCAGTACTTC

d_call: .
j_call: TRBJ2-2
clone_size: .
v_call: TRBV7-2
cdr3_aa: CASSLRAGSTGELFF
cdr3_nt: TGTGCCAGCAGCTTAAGGGCAGGGAGCACCGGGGAGCTGTTTTTT

d_call: .
j_call: TRBJ1-6
clone_size: few
v_call: TRBV30
cdr3_aa: CAWSVGEGSPLHF
cdr3_nt: TGTGCCTGGAGTGTGGGGGAGGGTTCACCCCTCCACTTT

d_call: .
j_call: TRBJ2-7
clone_size: .
v_call: TRBV11-1
cdr3_aa: CASSLGFNSYEQYF
cdr3_nt: TGTGCCAGCAGCTTAGGTTTCAACTCCTACGAGCAGTACTTC

d_call: TRBD2
j_call: TRBJ2-1
clone_size: once
v_call: TRBV10-3
cdr3_aa: CAISELAGDEGNEQFF
cdr3_nt: TGTGCCATCAGTGAGTTAGCGGGAGACGAGGGCAATGAGCAGTTCTTC

d_call: .
j_call: TRBJ1-5
clone_size: .
v_call: TRBV7-8
cdr3_aa: CASSFPGNQPQHF
cdr3_nt: TGTGCCAGCAGCTTTCCGGGAAATCAGCCCCAGCATTTT

d_call: TRBD1
j_call: TRBJ2-7
clone_size: .
v_call: TRBV14
cdr3_aa: CASSHGTDQYF
cdr3_nt: TGTGCCAGCAGCCACGGGACAGACCAGTACTTC

d_call: .
j_call: TRBJ2-4
clone_size: .
v_call: TRBV25-1
cdr3_aa: CASTPAKNIQYF
cdr3_nt: TGTGCCAGCACCCCGGCCAAAAACATTCAGTACTTC

d_call: .
j_call: TRBJ2-3
clone_size: .
v_call: TRBV21-1
cdr3_aa: CASSKKADTQYF
cdr3_nt: TGTGCCAGCAGCAAAAAGGCAGATACGCAGTATTTT

d_call: .
j_call: TRBJ2-5
clone_size: .
v_call: TRBV2
cdr3_aa: CASRVFTETQYF
cdr3_nt: TGTGCCAGCAGGGTCTTTACAGAGACCCAGTACTTC

d_call: .
j_call: TRBJ1-2
clone_size: .
v_call: TRBV6-5
cdr3_aa: CASSYSRPGADYGYTF
cdr3_nt: TGTGCCAGCAGTTACTCGAGGCCGGGGGCAGACTATGGCTACACCTTC

d_call: TRBD1
j_call: TRBJ1-2
clone_size: few
v_call: TRBV4-2
cdr3_aa: CASSQVAGGDGYTF
cdr3_nt: TGTGCCAGCAGCCAAGTGGCAGGGGGAGATGGCTACACCTTC

d_call: .
j_call: TRBJ2-1
clone_size: .
v_call: TRBV5-1
cdr3_aa: CASSLGWTSSYNEQFF
cdr3_nt: TGCGCCAGCAGCTTGGGCTGGACGAGCTCCTACAATGAGCAGTTCTTC

d_call: .
j_call: TRBJ1-1
clone_size: .
v_call: TRBV7-3
cdr3_aa: CASSFTGGATEAFF
cdr3_nt: TGTGCCAGCAGCTTCACTGGGGGGGCCACTGAAGCTTTCTTT

d_call: TRBD2
j_call: TRBJ2-3
clone_size: once
v_call: TRBV5-1
cdr3_aa: CASSSGVAGGSTDTQYF
cdr3_nt: TGCGCCAGCAGCTCCGGAGTTGCGGGGGGGAGCACAGATACGCAGTATTTT

d_call: .
j_call: TRBJ2-3
clone_size: .
v_call: TRBV7-9
cdr3_aa: CASSLGTGDTQYF
cdr3_nt: TGTGCCAGCAGCTTAGGGACCGGCGATACGCAGTATTTT

d_call: .
j_call: TRBJ2-5
clone_size: .
v_call: TRBV30
cdr3_aa: CAWSAGVGPQETQYF
cdr3_nt: TGTGCCTGGAGCGCAGGGGTAGGCCCCCAAGAGACCCAGTACTTC

d_call: .
j_call: TRBJ2-3
clone_size: .
v_call: TRBV7-2
cdr3_aa: CASSLARGDTQYF
cdr3_nt: TGTGCCAGCAGCTTAGCGCGAGGAGATACGCAGTATTTT

d_call: .
j_call: TRBJ2-7
clone_size: .
v_call: TRBV28
cdr3_aa: CASSPPRGEWNYEQYF
cdr3_nt: TGTGCCAGCAGTCCCCCCCGTGGGGAGTGGAACTACGAGCAGTACTTC

d_call: .
j_call: TRBJ2-4
clone_size: .
v_call: TRBV6-5
cdr3_aa: CASRGGFLNIQYF
cdr3_nt: TGTGCCAGCAGGGGGGGTTTTCTAAACATTCAGTACTTC

d_call: .
j_call: TRBJ1-1
clone_size: .
v_call: TRBV2
cdr3_aa: CASRQGGRGAFF
cdr3_nt: TGTGCCAGCAGACAGGGAGGGCGAGGAGCTTTCTTT

d_call: .
j_call: TRBJ1-2
clone_size: .
v_call: TRBV29-1
cdr3_aa: CSGGEGYGYTF
cdr3_nt: TGCAGCGGTGGGGAGGGCTATGGCTACACCTTC

d_call: .
j_call: TRBJ1-1
clone_size: .
v_call: TRBV30
cdr3_aa: CAWSPPDRWNTEAFF
cdr3_nt: TGTGCCTGGAGCCCCCCAGACAGGTGGAACACTGAAGCTTTCTTT